This paragraph covers one T cell receptor beta chain sequence. The antigen is undetermined. The source of the sample is a study of cytomegalovirus exposure and HLA in healthy donors. Findings and limits, study-wide: The study listed approximately 160 cytomegalovirus-associated TCR beta chains.

There are 13 residues in the CDR3. V lost 5 bases and J 1 base, leaving 6 bases between the germline ends. CDR1 and CDR2 (germline): SGHTA, FQGNSA. The assay was immunoSEQ multiplex PCR, and TCRdb's table has in-frame clones only and misses some. Of about 120,000 clones in the sample, around 89% were seen once. Sequenced: PBMCs. The genes are TRBV7-2 and TRBJ2-1; D is uncertain. This receptor was identified in a woman between 18 and 29 years old in good health and CMV-seropositive. The CDR3 reads CASSHYSYNEQFF. In DNA, the CDR3 is TGTGCCAGCAGCCACTATTCCTACAATGAGCAGTTCTTC.